A single sample gave rise to the 11 T cell receptor beta chains below, sequenced in a study of regulatory T cells (dated by TCRdb to 2017 to 2018). On the study overall, not on this receptor specifically: Hydrophobic residues at CDR3 positions 6 and 7 were enriched in conventional CD4+ T cells from CD3G-deficient patients, suggesting more self-reactive specificities.

Antigens for these TCRs are unknown. Receptors were amplified or captured by the immunoSEQ multiplex PCR assay. For the multiplex PCR, 52 forward TRBV primers and 13 reverse TRBJ primers were used, and amplification bias was corrected with both assay-based and computational methods. Entries here come from immuneACCESS through TCRdb and include only in-frame sequences with V and J called. Some clones fail to appear in such tables; in the studies checked, an unresolved V gene covers under half of the shortfall, and the cause of the remainder is unknown. The sample table shows approximately 29,000 clones, and nearly 95% are seen once. Together, the top ten hold 0.8% to 1% of the sample. Sequences were obtained from conventional CD4+ T cells sorted from blood. These receptor sequences come from a child younger than 10 with CD3G deficiency.

This chain joins TRBV28 and TRBJ2-7; D unresolved. CDR1 is MDHEN, CDR2 SYDVKM, per germline. V was pared by 0 bases and J by 6 bases, with 9 bases between. The length of the CDR3 is 13 residues. CDR3 DNA sequence: TGTGCCAGCAGTTTATGGGCGACCGGCGAGCAGTACTTC. This translates into CASSLWATGEQYF. Using reference TRBV28 and TRBJ2-7 for the parts outside the CDR3, the full variable domain is DVKVTQSSRYLVKRTGEKVFLECVQDMDHENMFWYRQDPGLGLRLIYFSYDVKMKEKGDIPEGYSVSREKKERFSLILESASTNQTSMYLCASSLWATGEQYFGPGTRLTVT.

The chain combines TRBV28 with TRBJ2-4, with unresolved D. Germline V lookup: CDR1 MDHEN, CDR2 SYDVKM. Trimming pared 5 bases from V and 0 bases from J, leaving 17 bases between. This CDR3 comprises 17 residues. The CDR3 DNA is TGTGCCAGCAGTCACAACAGACGGCTCCTAGCCAAAAACATTCAGTACTTC. It is translated as CASSHNRRLLAKNIQYF.

The genes are TRBV13 and TRBJ1-1; a weak D match, TRBD1 (6 bases). The CDR3 consists of 12 residues. Germline CDR1 PRHDT, CDR2 FYEKMQ (reference sequence). The V end lost 1 base, the J end lost 10 bases, and 10 bases lay between the germline ends. For the CDR3, the DNA is TGTGCCAGCAGCTTAGTAGGCAGGGGAGCTTTCTTT. It translates to CASSLVGRGAFF.

This chain joins TRBV28 and TRBJ1-4, with TRBD1 identical over 8 bases. CDR3 size: 12 residues. The ends lost 8 bases at V and 5 bases at J; junction bases unmatched: 1. Germline values: CDR1 MDHEN, CDR2 SYDVKM. CDR3 region: CASGQGNEKLFF. The CDR3 bases are TGTGCCAGCGGACAGGGCAATGAAAAACTGTTTTTT.

The CDR3 DNA reads as TGTGCCAGCAGGGCCGACAGCCCTGAAGCTTTCTTT. This translates into CASRADSPEAFF. This rearrangement joins TRBV28 to TRBJ1-1, with TRBD1 as a possible D gene (5 bases). V lost 6 bases, J lost 6 bases, and 11 bases lay in between. From germline, CDR1 is MDHEN and CDR2 SYDVKM. CDR3 length equals 12 residues.

This rearrangement joins TRBV18 to TRBJ1-2; D is uncertain. Germline CDR1 reads KGHSH; CDR2 reads LQKENI. The ends were cut back, 2 bases at V and 2 bases at J, with 12 bases in the middle. The CDR3 consists of 15 residues. CDR3 sequence (DNA): TGTGCCAGCTCACCAGGTCCGGGATCGAACTATGGCTACACCTTC. This codes for CASSPGPGSNYGYTF.

The rearrangement links TRBV18 to TRBJ2-7, with D possibly TRBD1 on 6 matching bases. V lost 3 bases and J lost 6, with 12 bases in between. The germline V gene encodes CDR1 KGHSH and CDR2 LQKENI. This CDR3 has 13 residues. The CDR3 sequence is CASSPRTGLEQYF. CDR3 coding DNA: TGTGCCAGCTCACCCCGCACAGGGCTCGAGCAGTACTTC.

The V call is TRBV5-1, the J call TRBJ2-3; possible D gene TRBD2, 7 bases. The germline V gene encodes CDR1 SGHRS and CDR2 YFSETQ. Trimming removed 3 bases from V and 6 bases from J, with 14 bases in between. This CDR3 region has 14 residues. Written as DNA, the CDR3 is TGCGCCAGCAGCTGGGGGCCGGGAGGCGATACGCAGTATTTT. This gives the protein CASSWGPGGDTQYF.

The chain recombines TRBV5-1 with TRBJ1-2; 8 nucleotides line up with TRBD1. From germline, CDR1 is SGHRS and CDR2 YFSETQ. With V trimmed by 2 bases and J by 8 bases, 5 bases remained unmatched. The CDR3 totals 13 residues. The CDR3 DNA is TGCGCCAGCAGCTTCCAGGGGGCCTCGGGCTACACCTTC. It translates to CASSFQGASGYTF. The variable domain in full, with the rest retrieved from reference TRBV5-1 and TRBJ1-2, is KAGVTQTPRYLIKTRGQQVTLSCSPISGHRSVSWYQQTPGQGLQFLFEYFSETQRNKGNFPGRFSGRQFSNSRSEMNVSTLELGDSALYLCASSFQGASGYTFGSGTRLTVV.

V gene TRBV6-1 combines with J gene TRBJ2-3; TRBD2 might be the D (6 bases). The length of the CDR3 is 14 residues. The V end lost 6 bases, the J end lost 1 base, and 11 bases lay between the germline ends. The germline V gene has CDR1 MNHNS and CDR2 SASEGT. The CDR3 loop is CASRMWGGTDTQYF. CDR3 DNA sequence: TGTGCCAGCAGGATGTGGGGGGGCACAGATACGCAGTATTTT.

The chain has TRBV7-9 and TRBJ2-3; D is ambiguous. Germline CDR1 is SEHNR and CDR2 is FQNEAQ (reference sequence). V gave up 0 bases and J gave up 5 bases, with 12 bases separating them. CDR3 length: 15 amino acids. The CDR3 is CASSLAPSERDTQYF. The CDR3 nucleotides read TGTGCCAGCAGCTTAGCTCCCAGCGAAAGAGATACGCAGTATTTT.